This entry lists 19 T cell receptor beta chains sequenced from one sample in a study of cytomegalovirus exposure and HLA in healthy donors. The PCR made use of 60 Vbeta and 13 Jbeta primers. Data came from immunoSEQ multiplex PCR; TCRdb stores just in-frame clones and leaves some out. The repertoire includes 98,000 or so clones, around 82% of them detected once, and approximately 1.7% sits in the top ten. The sample comprised PBMCs. The receptor set was obtained from a woman between 35 and 50 years old in good health and CMV-seronegative.

The rearrangement uses TRBV28 and TRBJ2-7; TRBD2 is a possible D gene (6 bases). CDR1 MDHEN and CDR2 SYDVKM come from the germline V gene. Trimming left V 6 bases short and J 1 base short, with 10 bases between. The CDR3 length is 13 residues. The CDR3 loop reads CASRPGTSYEQYF. The CDR3 DNA is TGTGCCAGCAGACCAGGGACTTCCTACGAGCAGTACTTC.

CDR3 nucleotides: TGTGCCAGCAGACTGGGACTAGCGGGAAGTAACACCGGGGAGCTGTTTTTT. This codes for CASRLGLAGSNTGELFF. The V gene is TRBV11-2, the J gene TRBJ2-2, with TRBD2 matching 13 bases. This CDR3 has 17 residues. J was trimmed by 2 bases and V by 6 bases; bases with no gene match: 6. Germline values: CDR1 SGHAT, CDR2 FQNNGV.

The rearrangement uses TRBV27 and TRBJ2-5; D call uncertain. The J call is in doubt because the DNA end fits TRBJ2-7 better. The CDR3 runs to 12 residues. Germline CDR1 and CDR2: MNHEY and SMNVEV (reference sequence). In nucleotides, the CDR3 is TGTGCCAGCACAGTGAGGCCTTACGAGCAGTACTTC. This sequence encodes CASTVRPYEQYF.

The rearrangement uses TRBV16 and TRBJ2-7; 9 bases match TRBD1. Germline CDR1 and CDR2: KGHSY and FQNENV. Trimming cost V 3 bases and J 6 bases; bases outside gene matches: 9. The CDR3 consists of 15 residues. The CDR3 loop reads CASSQSGQGTGEQYF. The CDR3, as DNA: TGTGCCAGCAGCCAGAGCGGACAGGGGACGGGCGAGCAGTACTTC.

The rearrangement uses TRBV5-6 and TRBJ1-1; the D is unclear. Trimming left V 4 bases short and J 3 bases short, with 16 bases between. CDR1 and CDR2 (germline): SGHDT, YYEEEE. This CDR3 has 15 residues. CDR3 residues: CASSLPGIRDTEAFF. The CDR3 coding sequence is TGTGCCAGCAGCCTCCCCGGGATTCGGGACACTGAAGCTTTCTTT.

V gene TRBV6-6 combines with J gene TRBJ2-7; the D gene is possibly TRBD1 (5 bases). CDR3 length: 14 amino acids. Germline lookup yields CDR1 MNHNY and CDR2 SVGAGI (reference sequence). The V end lost 2 bases, the J end lost 4 bases, and 12 bases lay between the germline ends. The CDR3 DNA reads TGTGCCAGCAGTTACGGGTTTTCAGGGTACGAGCAGTACTTC. Its translation is CASSYGFSGYEQYF.

V usage is TRBV27 and J usage is TRBJ1-1, with D tentatively TRBD1 (5 bases). This CDR3 has 14 amino acids. Germline V CDR1 and CDR2: MNHEY, SMNVEV (reference sequence). V dropped 5 bases and J dropped 1 base, with 11 bases sitting between them. The DNA for the CDR3 is TGTGCCAGCAGTAGGGGACTGCCGAACACTGAAGCTTTCTTT. Translating it yields CASSRGLPNTEAFF.

The rearrangement uses TRBV12-2 and TRBJ2-7; TRBD2 was called by the table and not checked on the DNA. TRBV12-2 is shown as a pseudogene. The CDR3 runs 15 residues. The CDR3 coding sequence is TGTGCAAGTCGCTTAGTACTGGTGAGCCCCTACGAGCAGTACTTC. Amino acids: CASRLVLVSPYEQYF.

The chain links TRBV7-2 to TRBJ2-7; D may be TRBD1 (6 bases). The CDR3 sequence is 15 residues long. Germline V gene lookup returns CDR1 SGHTA and CDR2 FQGNSA. V was clipped by 4 bases and J by 1 base, with 14 bases between them. This chain's CDR3 is CASSSVLQGSYEQYF. The CDR3 nucleotides are TGTGCCAGCAGCTCCGTACTGCAGGGGTCCTACGAGCAGTACTTC.

The genes are TRBV6-1 and TRBJ1-5, with D hard to call. The CDR3 length is 13 residues. In germline, CDR1 is MNHNS, CDR2 SASEGT. The V end was cut by 6 bases, the J end by 2 bases, with 8 bases between. CDR3 in DNA: TGTGCCAGCAGACCTCCAGGCAATCAGCCCCAGCATTTT. Protein: CASRPPGNQPQHF.

The chain carries TRBV5-1 and TRBJ2-1; D is uncertain. Germline CDR1 SGHRS, CDR2 YFSETQ. This CDR3 region has 14 residues. V shed 7 bases and J shed 1 base, with 12 bases lying between them. This CDR3 is CASRTPDSYNEQFF. The CDR3 DNA reads TGCGCCAGCCGAACTCCCGATTCCTACAATGAGCAGTTCTTC.

The J gene is TRBJ1-3, the V gene TRBV5-1, with 9 bases that match TRBD1. The CDR3 runs to 16 residues. The J segment lost 1 base and the V segment lost 0 bases, leaving 2 bases of the junction unmatched. The germline V gene has CDR1 SGHRS and CDR2 YFSETQ. CDR3 sequence reads: CASSLGTGASGNTIYF. The DNA for the CDR3 is TGCGCCAGCAGCTTGGGGACAGGGGCGTCTGGAAACACCATATATTTT. Filled out from reference TRBV5-1 and TRBJ1-3, the complete variable domain reads KAGVTQTPRYLIKTRGQQVTLSCSPISGHRSVSWYQQTPGQGLQFLFEYFSETQRNKGNFPGRFSGRQFSNSRSEMNVSTLELGDSALYLCASSLGTGASGNTIYFGEGSWLTVV.

The chain employs TRBV21-1 and TRBJ2-6; the table's D call, TRBD1, has no DNA check behind it. TRBV21-1 constitutes a pseudogene. This CDR3 contains 17 residues. The CDR3 DNA sequence: TGTGCCAGCAGCGAGTTATACAGGGCAGCTGGGGCCAACGTCCTGACTTTC. It translates to CASSELYRAAGANVLTF.

The chain links TRBV6-1 to TRBJ1-2, with D uncertain. Trimming cost V 1 base and J 5 bases, with 5 bases left between them. This CDR3 spans 12 amino acids. Looked up from germline, CDR1 is MNHNS and CDR2 is SASEGT. CDR3 loop: CASSEGVYGYTF. The DNA of the CDR3 is TGTGCCAGCAGTGAAGGAGTGTATGGCTACACCTTC.

In its sample, this clone was seen a few times. The rearrangement links TRBV19 to TRBJ1-1; the D is unclear. Germline V CDR1 and CDR2: LNHDA, SQIVND (reference sequence). CDR3 length equals 16 residues. Trimming took off 4 bases at V and 5 bases at J, with 20 bases between the two ends. The CDR3 protein is CASSTGLPPMITEAFF. The DNA for the CDR3 is TGTGCCAGTAGTACAGGACTCCCTCCTATGATAACTGAAGCTTTCTTT.

CDR3 in amino acids: CASGLALSTDTQYF. The CDR3 nucleotides are TGTGCCAGTGGACTAGCCCTGAGCACAGATACGCAGTATTTT. The V call is TRBV28, the J call TRBJ2-3; 8 bases map to TRBD2. The CDR3 is made up of 14 amino acids. Germline loops: CDR1 MDHEN, CDR2 SYDVKM. Losses at the gene ends were 9 bases for V and 0 bases for J; bases not matched to a gene: 5.

The V gene is TRBV28, the J gene TRBJ1-1; D gene ambiguous. The length of the CDR3 is 11 residues. Per the germline V gene, CDR1 is MDHEN and CDR2 is SYDVKM. Between the trimmed V and J ends, which lost 3 bases and 7 bases, there was a span of 6 bases. CDR3 coding DNA: TGTGCCAGCAGTTTGTCCGTTGAAGCTTTCTTT. As protein: CASSLSVEAFF. Based on the CDR3 plus reference TRBV28 and TRBJ1-1, the full variable domain is DVKVTQSSRYLVKRTGEKVFLECVQDMDHENMFWYRQDPGLGLRLIYFSYDVKMKEKGDIPEGYSVSREKKERFSLILESASTNQTSMYLCASSLSVEAFFGQGTRLTVV.

The chain joins TRBV15 to TRBJ1-2; D perhaps matches TRBD1 (5 bases). The V end lost 0 bases, the J end lost 14 bases, and 19 bases lay between the germline ends. Germline CDR1 and CDR2: LNHNV and YYDKDF (reference sequence). The CDR3 is made up of 14 amino acids. CDR3: CATSRDGLAGLETF. CDR3 DNA sequence: TGTGCCACCAGCAGAGACGGTTTGGCAGGGTTGGAAACCTTC.

The V call is TRBV30, the J call TRBJ2-1, with 12 bases fitting TRBD2. The CDR3 has 13 amino acids. Germline assignment: CDR1 GTSNPN and CDR2 SVGIG (reference sequence). V lost 5 bases, J lost 6 bases, and 2 bases stayed unmatched. The CDR3 sequence is CAWASGRANEQFF. In DNA, the CDR3 is TGTGCCTGGGCTAGCGGGAGGGCCAATGAGCAGTTCTTC. The complete variable domain, with remaining parts taken from reference TRBV30 and TRBJ2-1, reads SQTIHQWPATLVQPVGSPLSLECTVEGTSNPNLYWYRQAAGRGLQLLFYSVGIGQISSEVPQNLSASRPQDRQFILSSKKLLLSDSGFYLCAWASGRANEQFFGPGTRLTVL.